These 18 T cell receptor beta chains came from one sample sequenced in a study of blood T cell repertoires in COVID-19. Sequencing used immunoSEQ multiplex PCR; TCRdb keeps in-frame clones, though not all of them. The sample records more than 75,000 clones, roughly 84% being singletons. The sequencing sample was made of peripheral blood. The source of these receptors is a human donor in a cohort sampled during active COVID-19.

The chain carries TRBV28 and TRBJ2-4; 7 bases line up with TRBD1. Germline CDR1 reads MDHEN; CDR2 reads SYDVKM. The CDR3 covers 13 residues. As DNA, the CDR3 is TGTGTCGCAGGAAAGGTGGCAGGGGGCATTCAGTACTTC. It codes for CVAGKVAGGIQYF.

The sample holds one count of this clone. The V gene is TRBV18, the J gene TRBJ1-1; 10 bases map to TRBD1. This CDR3 spans 14 amino acids. The V and J ends lost 5 bases and 5 bases, in that order; junction bases with no gene match: 5. Germline V gene data show CDR1 as KGHSH and CDR2 as LQKENI. The CDR3 DNA follows: TGTGCCAGCTCAGCACGGGGACAGGGGACTGAAGCTTTCTTT. Its protein is CASSARGQGTEAFF.

The chain couples TRBV12-3 or TRBV12-4 to TRBJ1-1, with a weak D call TRBD1 (6 bases). V was shortened by 6 bases and J by 4 bases, with 12 bases between the two germline ends. This CDR3 contains 13 residues. The chain's CDR3 is CASSVGGATEAFF. The CDR3 DNA follows: TGTGCCAGCAGCGTAGGGGGAGCCACTGAAGCTTTCTTT.

V and J are TRBV2 and TRBJ1-1; no definite D call. The germline gives CDR1 SNHLY, CDR2 FYNNEI. CDR3 length: 14 amino acids. V shed 1 base and J shed 1 base, with 7 bases lying between them. CDR3 in amino acids: CASSEGWANTEAFF. For the CDR3, the DNA is TGTGCCAGCAGTGAAGGGTGGGCGAACACTGAAGCTTTCTTT.

V is TRBV10-3 and J is TRBJ2-3; 9 bases line up with TRBD1. CDR3 size: 13 residues. The V and J ends lost 10 bases and 5 bases, in that order; junction bases with no gene match: 7. Germline CDR1 and CDR2: ENHRY and SYGVKD. The CDR3 region has the DNA TGTGCCACCGACAGGGGGGGTGAAGATACGCAGTATTTT. This translates into CATDRGGEDTQYF.

The chain links TRBV3-1 (or the pseudogene TRBV3-2) to TRBJ2-7; TRBD1 matches 7 bases. CDR1 and CDR2 (germline): LGHDT, YNNKEL (reference sequence). The trim removed 4 bases at V and 0 bases at J, leaving 12 bases unmatched. This CDR3 region has 17 residues. CDR3 nucleotides: TGTGCCAGCAGCCCTCCATCTTGGACAGGCCGCTCCTACGAGCAGTACTTC. Protein product: CASSPPSWTGRSYEQYF.

The J gene is TRBJ1-1, the V gene TRBV5-1, with TRBD1 as a possible D gene (5 bases). V gave up 4 bases and J gave up 3 bases, with 10 bases separating them. The CDR3 contains 13 residues. CDR1 is SGHRS, CDR2 YFSETQ, per germline. CDR3 sequence reads: CASSLEQDTEAFF. The CDR3 DNA follows: TGCGCCAGCAGCCTTGAACAGGACACTGAAGCTTTCTTT.

This clone was counted once. The chain combines TRBV14 with TRBJ2-7; 9 nucleotides match TRBD2. The CDR3 has 17 amino acids. Trimming at V came to 0 bases and at J to 2 bases, leaving 8 bases not matched to a gene. CDR1 is SGHDN, CDR2 FVKESK, per germline. CDR3 in amino acids: CASSQDGPSGKAYEQYF. CDR3 bases: TGTGCCAGCAGCCAAGATGGGCCTAGCGGGAAGGCCTACGAGCAGTACTTC.

This chain links TRBV29-1 with TRBJ1-5; D perhaps matches TRBD1 (6 bases). CDR3 length equals 12 residues. Trimming took off 7 bases at V and 4 bases at J, with 11 bases between the two ends. Germline lookup yields CDR1 SQVTM and CDR2 ANQGSEA. The CDR3 protein is CSAGQWNQPQHF. The CDR3, as DNA: TGCAGCGCAGGACAGTGGAATCAGCCCCAGCATTTT.

CDR3 nucleotides: TGTGCCAGCTTAGACATACTCTATGGCTACACCTTC. This encodes CASLDILYGYTF. The chain combines TRBV18 with TRBJ1-2; no definite D call. Trimming took off 7 bases at V and 4 bases at J, with 10 bases between the two ends. The CDR3 covers 12 residues. CDR1 and CDR2 from the germline V gene are KGHSH and LQKENI.

This chain uses TRBV6-5 with TRBJ2-7, with 9 bases lining up with TRBD1. Germline V gene sequence: CDR1 MNHEY, CDR2 SVGAGI. This CDR3 is built from 15 residues. Unmatched junction bases numbered 7, after V lost 6 bases and J lost 1 base. As DNA, the CDR3 is TGTGCCAGCAGAAGCGGGACAGGGAATTCCTACGAGCAGTACTTC. Protein product: CASRSGTGNSYEQYF.

The genes are TRBV10-3 and TRBJ2-7; tentative D call: TRBD1 (6 bases). The CDR3 runs to 16 residues. The V and J ends lost 9 bases and 5 bases respectively, with 26 bases between them. In germline, CDR1 is ENHRY, CDR2 SYGVKD. CDR3: CAIRTASQVGPNEQYF. In DNA form, the CDR3 reads TGTGCCATTAGGACAGCGTCACAGGTCGGGCCCAACGAGCAGTACTTC.

With respect to this clone: One end of the junction fails to match germline, which may point to a read error. The chain recombines TRBV5-4 with TRBJ2-1; TRBD2 matches 9 bases. This CDR3 has 17 residues. Looked up from germline, CDR1 is SGHNT and CDR2 is YYREEE (reference sequence). The CDR3 region has the DNA TGTGCCAGCAGCCCGACTAGCGGAGACTTTTCCTTCAATGAGCAGTTCTTC. It translates to CASSPTSGDFSFNEQFF.

The chain links TRBV5-1 to TRBJ1-1, with 7 bases aligning to TRBD1. After removal of 5 bases from V and 4 bases from J, the junction contained 8 bases not matched to a gene. Germline V gene lookup returns CDR1 SGHRS and CDR2 YFSETQ. CDR3 size: 14 residues. CDR3 in amino acids: CASRATGMGTEAFF. The CDR3 nucleotides read TGCGCCAGCAGGGCGACAGGGATGGGCACTGAAGCTTTCTTT.

V gene TRBV28 combines with J gene TRBJ1-1, with TRBD1 matching over 8 bases. This CDR3 has 17 amino acids. The V gene end was trimmed by 6 bases and the J gene end by 2 bases; junction bases not matched to a gene: 14. Germline values: CDR1 MDHEN, CDR2 SYDVKM. CDR3 DNA: TGTGCCAGCAGCCAAGCAGGGGGCACCTGGGGAAACACTGAAGCTTTCTTT. Its translation is CASSQAGGTWGNTEAFF. The complete variable domain, with remaining parts taken from reference TRBV28 and TRBJ1-1, reads DVKVTQSSRYLVKRTGEKVFLECVQDMDHENMFWYRQDPGLGLRLIYFSYDVKMKEKGDIPEGYSVSREKKERFSLILESASTNQTSMYLCASSQAGGTWGNTEAFFGQGTRLTVV.

In the case of this clone: A junction end diverges from the germline sequence, so it may reflect a read error. The chain uses TRBV19 and TRBJ1-1, with D maybe TRBD1 (5 bases). There are 12 residues in the CDR3. Germline assignment: CDR1 LNHDA and CDR2 SQIVND (reference sequence). As DNA, the CDR3 is TGTGCCAGCAGTAGGCCAGGGCCTGAAGCTTTCTTT. The encoded protein is CASSRPGPEAFF.

The chain combines TRBV6-5 with TRBJ1-1; no clear D gene. This CDR3 spans 13 amino acids. Deletions cut 3 bases from V and 1 base from J, with 6 bases between. The V gene's germline CDR1 is MNHEY and CDR2 SVGAGI. For the CDR3, the DNA is TGTGCCAGCAGTTATCCCGGGAACACTGAAGCTTTCTTT. It codes for CASSYPGNTEAFF.

This chain connects TRBV9 to TRBJ2-2; tentative D call: TRBD2 (5 bases). Germline loops: CDR1 SGDLS, CDR2 YYNGEE. The V end was cut by 2 bases, the J end by 1 base, with 9 bases between. The CDR3 runs to 15 residues. The CDR3 nucleotides read TGTGCCAGCAGCGTGCCCGGGGTGAACACCGGGGAGCTGTTTTTT. The encoded protein is CASSVPGVNTGELFF.